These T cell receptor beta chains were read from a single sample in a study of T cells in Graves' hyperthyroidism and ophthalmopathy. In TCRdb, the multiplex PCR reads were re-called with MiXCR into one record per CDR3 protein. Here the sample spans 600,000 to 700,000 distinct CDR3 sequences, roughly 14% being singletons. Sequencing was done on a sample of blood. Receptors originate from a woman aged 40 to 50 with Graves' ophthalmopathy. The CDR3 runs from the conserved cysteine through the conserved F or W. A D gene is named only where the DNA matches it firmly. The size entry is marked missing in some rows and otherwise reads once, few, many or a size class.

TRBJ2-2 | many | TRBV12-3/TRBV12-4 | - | CASSNDLSGELFF | TGTGCCAGCAGCAACGACCTGTCTGGGGAGCTGTTTTTT
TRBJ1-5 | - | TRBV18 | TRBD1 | CASSPDRAGQPQHF | TGTGCCAGCTCACCAGACAGGGCGGGTCAGCCCCAGCATTTT
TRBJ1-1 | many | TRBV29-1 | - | CSVDDRTEAFF | TGCAGCGTTGACGACCGAACTGAAGCTTTCTTT
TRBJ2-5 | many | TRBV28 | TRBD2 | CASSSGLAGVVETQYF | TGTGCCAGCAGTTCGGGACTAGCGGGAGTTGTGGAGACCCAGTACTTC
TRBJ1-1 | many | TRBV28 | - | CASVRGLTEAFF | TGTGCCAGCGTCCGAGGGCTCACTGAAGCTTTCTTT
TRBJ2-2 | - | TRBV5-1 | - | CASSFYGGASGELFF | TGCGCCAGCAGCTTTTACGGGGGCGCAAGCGGGGAGCTGTTTTTT
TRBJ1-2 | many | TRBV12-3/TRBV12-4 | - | CASSLISSRDAYGYTF | TGTGCCAGCAGTTTAATCTCATCCAGGGATGCGTATGGCTACACCTTC
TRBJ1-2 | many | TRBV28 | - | CASSWTDYGYTF | TGTGCCAGCAGTTGGACAGACTATGGCTACACCTTC
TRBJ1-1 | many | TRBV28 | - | CASSLWGRNTEAFF | TGTGCCAGCAGTTTATGGGGGCGGAACACTGAAGCTTTCTTT
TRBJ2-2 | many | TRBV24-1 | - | CATSDLLTSANTGELFF | TGTGCCACCAGTGATCTCTTGACTAGTGCGAACACCGGGGAGCTGTTTTTT
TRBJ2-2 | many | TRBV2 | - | CASSDDGPRNTGELFF | TGTGCCAGCAGTGATGACGGGCCTAGAAACACCGGGGAGCTGTTTTTT
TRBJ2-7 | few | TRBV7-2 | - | CASSSFRGSSYEQYF | TGTGCCAGCAGCAGCTTCAGAGGGAGCTCCTACGAGCAGTACTTC
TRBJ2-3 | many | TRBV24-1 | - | CATSDLISSSTDTQYF | TGTGCCACCAGTGATCTAATAAGCTCTAGCACAGATACGCAGTATTTT
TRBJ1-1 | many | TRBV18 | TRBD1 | CASSPRQGQDTEAFF | TGTGCCAGCTCACCTAGACAGGGCCAAGACACTGAAGCTTTCTTT
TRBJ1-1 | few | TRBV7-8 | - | CASSLALPTEAFF | TGTGCCAGCAGCTTAGCTTTGCCCACTGAAGCTTTCTTT
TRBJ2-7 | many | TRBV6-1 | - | CASTERRGNYEQYF | TGTGCCAGCACCGAACGTCGGGGAAACTACGAGCAGTACTTC
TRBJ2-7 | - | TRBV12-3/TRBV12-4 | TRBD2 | CASSSSSGRAYEQYF | TGTGCCAGCAGTTCGAGTAGCGGGAGGGCCTACGAGCAGTACTTC
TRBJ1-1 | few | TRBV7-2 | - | CASSRGGWAFF | TGTGCCAGCAGTCGAGGGGGGTGGGCTTTCTTT
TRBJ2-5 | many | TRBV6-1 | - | CASSEASKGAQYF | TGTGCCAGCAGTGAAGCAAGTAAGGGGGCCCAGTACTTC
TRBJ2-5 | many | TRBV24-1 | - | CATSDARETQYF | TGTGCCACCAGTGACGCAAGGGAGACCCAGTACTTC
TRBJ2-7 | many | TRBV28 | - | CASSQPTFGQHDEQYF | TGTGCCAGCAGCCAGCCTACTTTCGGACAGCACGACGAGCAGTACTTC
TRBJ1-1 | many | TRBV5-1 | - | CASSAPGNTEAFF | TGCGCCAGCAGCGCGCCGGGGAACACTGAAGCTTTCTTT